Below, one T cell receptor beta chain is given with its context. This sample stems from a study of blood T cell repertoires in COVID-19. Germline loops: CDR1 LGHDT, CDR2 YNNKEL (reference sequence). This CDR3 contains 17 residues. V shed 8 bases, J shed 7 bases, and the junction held 20 bases outside the gene matches. Generated by immunoSEQ multiplex PCR, the TCRdb table keeps only in-frame clones and is missing some. The table has roughly 190,000 clones, roughly 79% seen once. Sequences were obtained from peripheral blood. The sequence was obtained from a woman between 35 and 50 years old with COVID-19, enrolled during active disease. The genes are TRBV3-1 (or the pseudogene TRBV3-2) and TRBJ2-3; 8 nucleotides align to TRBD2. CDR3 in DNA: TGTGCCAGCTCCCCAACACGGGGGGGAGGGCTCAAAAATACGCAGTATTTT. It translates to CASSPTRGGGLKNTQYF.